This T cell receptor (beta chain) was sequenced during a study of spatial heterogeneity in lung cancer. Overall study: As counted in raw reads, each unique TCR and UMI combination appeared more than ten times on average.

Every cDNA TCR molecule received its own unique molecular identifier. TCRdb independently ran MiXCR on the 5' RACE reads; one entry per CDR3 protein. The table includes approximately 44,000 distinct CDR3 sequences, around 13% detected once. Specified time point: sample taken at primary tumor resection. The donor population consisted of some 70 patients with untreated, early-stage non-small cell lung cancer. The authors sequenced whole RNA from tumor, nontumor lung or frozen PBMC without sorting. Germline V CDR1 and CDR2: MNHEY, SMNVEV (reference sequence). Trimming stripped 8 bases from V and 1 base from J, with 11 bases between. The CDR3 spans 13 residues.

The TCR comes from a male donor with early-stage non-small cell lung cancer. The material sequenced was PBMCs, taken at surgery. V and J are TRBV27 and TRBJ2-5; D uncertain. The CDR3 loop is CASGDRLQETQYF. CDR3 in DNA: TGTGCCAGCGGCGACCGACTCCAAGAGACCCAGTACTTC.